Following are 3 T cell receptor beta chains from one sample sequenced in a study of graft-versus-host responses after intestinal transplantation. Lymphocytes from graft epithelium and lamina propria were isolated. Clones were read by immunoSEQ multiplex PCR, and TCRdb kept only the in-frame ones, dropping some. The data hold roughly 3,500 clones, with roughly two thirds observed a single time. The starting material was ileum tissue, obtained 1018 days after intestinal transplantation. The source is a human patient who received an intestinal transplant, so some T cells may come from the graft donor.

This clone was seen only once. The chain joins TRBV6-5 to TRBJ2-2, with a weak D call TRBD1 (7 bases). Per germline, CDR1 MNHEY and CDR2 SVGAGI. This CDR3 comprises 16 residues. Trimming stripped 2 bases from V and 1 base from J, with 11 bases between. CDR3 loop: CASSYRQGGNTGELFF. CDR3 DNA: TGTGCCAGCAGTTACAGACAGGGAGGGAACACCGGGGAGCTGTTTTTT.

This sequence joins TRBV5-1 and TRBJ2-2, with TRBD2 identical over 8 bases. V lost 4 bases and J lost 5; bases outside the gene matches: 13. CDR3 length: 17 amino acids. The germline V gene encodes CDR1 SGHRS and CDR2 YFSETQ. The DNA of the CDR3 is TGCGCCAGCAGCCTAAATAGCGGGACCATGGGGACCGGGGAGCTGTTTTTT. This codes for CASSLNSGTMGTGELFF.

This clone was recorded a few times. The chain has TRBV7-6 and TRBJ2-5; D is ambiguous. V shed 1 base and J shed 5 bases, with 11 bases lying between them. This CDR3 has 14 amino acids. The germline gives CDR1 SGHVS, CDR2 FNYEAQ. The CDR3 loop is CASSLEYSAETQYF. CDR3 bases: TGTGCCAGCAGCTTAGAGTACTCCGCCGAGACCCAGTACTTC.